The following is a T cell receptor (beta chain) sequence with its context. No antigen is known for it. Germline values: CDR1 SGHDT, CDR2 YYEEEE. The CDR3 is 12 amino acids. Between the trimmed V and J ends, which lost 2 bases and 4 bases, there was a span of 7 bases. These data come from a study of cytomegalovirus exposure and HLA in healthy donors. Overall study findings and caveats: According to reports, the classifier identified cytomegalovirus status with high specificity and sensitivity. TCR clusters originating in the first cohort tended to co-occur in the 120 validation repertoires, according to a later analysis.

Data came from immunoSEQ multiplex PCR; TCRdb stores just in-frame clones and leaves some out. The sample holds 100,000 to 150,000 clones; roughly 91% are singletons and the top ten take around 3.1%. The chain is built from TRBV5-6 and TRBJ2-7; D gene uncertain. The clonotype was recovered from a young man in good health and CMV-seronegative. Source material: PBMCs. The CDR3 reads CASSFSQYEQYF. CDR3 nucleotides: TGTGCCAGCAGCTTTTCGCAGTACGAGCAGTACTTC. Full variable domain (missing parts from reference TRBV5-6 and TRBJ2-7): DAGVTQSPTHLIKTRGQQVTLRCSPKSGHDTVSWYQQALGQGPQFIFQYYEEEERQRGNFPDRFSGHQFPNYSSELNVNALLLGDSALYLCASSFSQYEQYFGPGTRLTVT.